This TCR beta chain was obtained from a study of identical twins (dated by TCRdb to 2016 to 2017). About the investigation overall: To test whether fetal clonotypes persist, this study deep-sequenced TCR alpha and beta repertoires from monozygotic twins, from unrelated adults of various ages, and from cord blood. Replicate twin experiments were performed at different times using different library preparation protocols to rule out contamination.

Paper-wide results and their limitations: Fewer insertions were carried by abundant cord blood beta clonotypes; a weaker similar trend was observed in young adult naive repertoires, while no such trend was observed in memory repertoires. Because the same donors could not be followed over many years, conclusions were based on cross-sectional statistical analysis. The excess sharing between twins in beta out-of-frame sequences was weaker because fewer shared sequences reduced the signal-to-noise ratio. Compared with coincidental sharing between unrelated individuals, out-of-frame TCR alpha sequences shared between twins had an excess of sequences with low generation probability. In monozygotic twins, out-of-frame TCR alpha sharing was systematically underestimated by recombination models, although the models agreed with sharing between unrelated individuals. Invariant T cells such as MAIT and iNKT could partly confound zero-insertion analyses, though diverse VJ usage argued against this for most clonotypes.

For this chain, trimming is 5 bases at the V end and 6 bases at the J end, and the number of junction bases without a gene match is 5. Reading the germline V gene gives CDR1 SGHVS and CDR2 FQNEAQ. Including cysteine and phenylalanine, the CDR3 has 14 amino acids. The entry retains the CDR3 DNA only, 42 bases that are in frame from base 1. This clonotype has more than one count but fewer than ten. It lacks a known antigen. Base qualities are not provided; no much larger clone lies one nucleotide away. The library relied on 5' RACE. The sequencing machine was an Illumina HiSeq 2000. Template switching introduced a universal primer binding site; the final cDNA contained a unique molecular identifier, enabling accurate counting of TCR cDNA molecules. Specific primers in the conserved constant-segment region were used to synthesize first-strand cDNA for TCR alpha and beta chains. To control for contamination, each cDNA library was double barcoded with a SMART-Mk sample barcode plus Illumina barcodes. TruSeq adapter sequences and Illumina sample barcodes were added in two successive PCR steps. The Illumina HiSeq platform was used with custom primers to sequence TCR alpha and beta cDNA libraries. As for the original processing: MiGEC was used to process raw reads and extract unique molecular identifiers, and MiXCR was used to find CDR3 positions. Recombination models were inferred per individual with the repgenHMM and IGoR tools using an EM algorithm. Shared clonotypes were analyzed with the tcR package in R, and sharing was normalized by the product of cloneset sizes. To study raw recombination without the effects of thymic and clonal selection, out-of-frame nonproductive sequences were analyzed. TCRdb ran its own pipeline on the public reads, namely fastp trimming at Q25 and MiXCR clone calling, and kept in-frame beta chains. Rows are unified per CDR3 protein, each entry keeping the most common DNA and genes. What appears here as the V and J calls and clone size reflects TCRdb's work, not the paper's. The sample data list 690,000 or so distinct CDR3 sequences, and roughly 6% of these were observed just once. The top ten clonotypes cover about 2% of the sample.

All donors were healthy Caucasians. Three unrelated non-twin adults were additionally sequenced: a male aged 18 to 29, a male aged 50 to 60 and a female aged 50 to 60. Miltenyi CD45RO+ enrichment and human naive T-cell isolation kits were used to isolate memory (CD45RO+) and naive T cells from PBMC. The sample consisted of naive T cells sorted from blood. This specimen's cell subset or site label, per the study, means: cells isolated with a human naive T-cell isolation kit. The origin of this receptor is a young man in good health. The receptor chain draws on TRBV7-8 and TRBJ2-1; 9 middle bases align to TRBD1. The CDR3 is CASSPTTGGNEQFF. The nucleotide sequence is TGTGCCAGCAGCCCGACGACAGGGGGCAATGAGCAGTTCTTC.